This T cell receptor (beta chain) was retrieved from a study of Ad26.COV2.S vaccination and SARS-CoV-2 variants. In the study overall: COV1001, an Ad26.COV2.S trial, supplied this vaccine-arm donor. The study, taken as a whole, reports: Vaccinated individuals (as opposed to placebo recipients) had higher spike-specific TCR breadth.

V was shortened by 7 bases and J by 6 bases, with 16 bases between the two germline ends. In germline, CDR1 is SNHLY, CDR2 FYNNEI. This CDR3 comprises 14 residues. A remark on this clone: The antigen remains unidentified.

Measured with immunoSEQ multiplex PCR; TCRdb has only the in-frame clones, and not every one. Here the sample spans hundreds of thousands of clones, roughly 90% being singletons. Treatment: some 20 received Ad26.COV2.S at low or high dose, single or two shots; about 5 received placebo; per-sample allocation not given. Sampling happened 63 days after the first vaccine or placebo injection. An 18-55-year-old adult in Boston served as donor. This chain connects TRBV2 to TRBJ2-1; tentatively, D is TRBD2 (6 bases). The TCR was taken from a person between 18 and 65 years old who received the Ad26.COV2.S COVID-19 vaccine or a placebo. This specimen was peripheral blood, taken in a trial of Ad26.COV2.S vaccine versus placebo. CDR3: CASTRDWGANEQFF. CDR3 DNA sequence: TGTGCCAGCACGCGGGACTGGGGTGCCAATGAGCAGTTCTTC.